The rows below give T cell receptor beta chains drawn from one sample of a study of shared T cell receptors in the human thymus. The data were produced by immunoSEQ multiplex PCR, yet TCRdb's version contains in-frame clones alone and is incomplete. The repertoire includes 630,000 or so clones, over 75% of them detected once, and more than 0.009% sits in the top ten. These data were likewise used in another study, on human thymus T cells.

What was sequenced was thymocytes. Receptor source: a boy younger than two with a congenital heart defect. The CDR3 runs from the conserved cysteine through the conserved F or W. The D gene is left open where the match is weak. The listing skips clone size in some rows; elsewhere it reads once, few, many or a size class.

j_call | v_call | d_call | clone_size | cdr3_aa | cdr3_nt
TRBJ1-2 | TRBV29-1 | - | - | CSVAGNYGYTF | TGCAGCGTAGCAGGGAACTATGGCTACACCTTC
TRBJ1-5 | TRBV11-2 | TRBD1 | once | CASSPGTDSWVNQPQHF | TGTGCCAGCAGCCCTGGGACAGACTCTTGGGTAAATCAGCCCCAGCATTTT
TRBJ2-7 | TRBV6-1 | - | few | CASSDTRRGCYEQYF | TGTGCCAGCAGTGATACCCGTCGGGGGTGCTACGAGCAGTACTTC
TRBJ1-6 | TRBV4-3 | - | - | CASSQDRPGSGDSPLHF | TGCGCCAGCAGCCAAGATCGACCTGGCTCTGGAGATTCACCCCTCCACTTT
TRBJ2-2 | TRBV15 | - | few | CATSRESGNTGELFF | TGTGCCACCAGCAGAGAATCGGGAAACACCGGGGAGCTGTTTTTT
TRBJ2-1 | TRBV7-8 | TRBD1 | - | CASSSDRNHNEQFF | TGTGCCAGCAGCTCGGACAGGAACCACAATGAGCAGTTCTTC
TRBJ1-5 | TRBV6-1 | TRBD1 | - | CASSDRGGNQPQHF | TGTGCCAGCAGCGACAGGGGGGGCAATCAGCCCCAGCATTTT
TRBJ2-7 | TRBV30 | TRBD2 | - | CAWSVSGRAHYEQYF | TGTGCCTGGAGTGTTAGCGGGAGGGCCCATTACGAGCAGTACTTC
TRBJ2-1 | TRBV7-9 | - | - | CASIHREGGDEQFF | TGTGCCAGCATCCACAGGGAAGGTGGCGATGAGCAGTTCTTC
TRBJ1-1 | TRBV7-9 | TRBD1 | - | CASSNGTGDRNTEAFF | TGTGCCAGCAGCAACGGGACAGGGGATAGGAACACTGAAGCTTTCTTT
TRBJ2-3 | TRBV6-1 | - | few | CASSVLRPGAHTDTQYF | TGTGCCAGCAGTGTCCTAAGACCTGGGGCACACACAGATACGCAGTATTTT
TRBJ2-7 | TRBV19 | TRBD1 | few | CASSAHRGRDLYEQYF | TGTGCCAGTAGTGCACACAGGGGGCGAGATCTATACGAGCAGTACTTC
TRBJ2-3 | TRBV7-6 | TRBD2 | - | CASSLIGARTSGRGTQYF | TGTGCCAGCAGCTTAATTGGGGCCCGGACTAGCGGGAGAGGTACGCAGTATTTT
TRBJ1-6 | TRBV2 | TRBD1 | - | CASTPISGTGPNSPLHF | TGTGCCAGCACCCCTATTTCCGGGACAGGGCCTAATTCACCCCTCCACTTT
TRBJ2-6 | TRBV27 | - | - | CASSPTQVTSSGANVLTF | TGTGCCAGCAGTCCCACACAGGTCACGAGCTCTGGGGCCAACGTCCTGACTTTC
TRBJ2-1 | TRBV14 | TRBD1 | - | CASSYGQAQEQFF | TGTGCCAGCAGCTACGGACAGGCGCAGGAGCAGTTCTTC
TRBJ1-1 | TRBV28 | - | - | CASSSPPSGTENNTEAFF | TGTGCCAGCAGTTCCCCCCCTTCCGGGACTGAGAACAACACTGAAGCTTTCTTT
TRBJ2-3 | TRBV5-1 | TRBD2 | - | CASRAGGQTDTQYF | TGCGCCAGCAGAGCGGGGGGACAAACAGATACGCAGTATTTT
TRBJ1-1 | TRBV6-5 | - | - | CASSSLFEAFF | TGTGCCAGCAGTTCCCTTTTTGAAGCTTTCTTT
TRBJ1-4 | TRBV20-1 | - | - | CSAKYTGKLFF | TGCAGTGCTAAATATACAGGGAAACTGTTTTTT
TRBJ1-2 | TRBV5-4 | TRBD1 | - | CASSSTDRDAYGYTF | TGTGCCAGCAGCTCGACCGACAGGGATGCCTATGGCTACACCTTC
TRBJ2-1 | TRBV19 | TRBD2 | - | CASSIGTSGSVKFF | TGTGCCAGTAGTATCGGGACTAGCGGGAGCGTTAAGTTCTTC